This T cell receptor beta chain was captured in a study of blood T cells in healthy people across ages. The overall study: With template switching, about one barcoded beta molecule was captured per two T cells. Overall study findings and caveats: The donors' CMV status was not determined, possibly confounding changes in expanded clonotypes. Investigators treated diversity estimates from one million T cells as underestimates.

The germline V and J ends were trimmed by 0 bases and 11 bases, with 28 bases remaining between them. From germline, CDR1 is SQVTM and CDR2 ANQGSEA. The CDR3 sequence is 17 residues long. On this clonotype itself: Its specificity is unknown.

Next came a second PCR, run for roughly 6 to 11 cycles, which used a sample-barcoded 5' primer along with a J-beta primer mix. TCRdb called the 5' RACE reads again in MiXCR, with one record for every CDR3 protein. The table has 910,000 or so distinct CDR3 sequences, about 53% seen once; the top ten hold about a fifth. This clonotype originated in a woman between 55 and 75 years old in good health. V is TRBV29-1 and J is TRBJ2-5; D could derive from TRBD1 or TRBD2 (6 bases each). The sample was blood. CDR3 nucleotide sequence: TGCAGCGTTGAAGATACGGGCCCCCTGGGGGGCCGGGATGAGCAGTACTTC. This sequence encodes CSVEDTGPLGGRDEQYF.